Sequencing of this TCR beta chain was carried out in a study of molecular identifiers for immune sequencing clone quantification. General observations from the study: Even with 990,000 or so naive cells present, spiked Jurkat TCR RNA from one cell was reportedly detectable. Clones above 20 RNA copies held over 97% of effector molecules, under 1% in naive cells.

This clonotype occurred many times. Its antigen is currently unknown. Using 10%, 30% or 50% RNA, naive CD8 libraries were derived from around 20,000 to 1,000,000 sorted cells. TCRdb redid the calling of the PCR reads with MiXCR, one entry per CDR3 protein. The repertoire holds around 320,000 distinct CDR3 sequences, with roughly 23% as singletons. The CDR3 contains 15 residues. The V and J ends lost 6 bases and 3 bases, in that order; junction bases with no gene match: 7. Germline lookup yields CDR1 LGHNA and CDR2 YNFKEQ. The TCR was taken from a human donor in good health. Some libraries in this study had Jurkat cell RNA spiked in. The V and J genes are TRBV4-2 and TRBJ2-7; 11 bases line up with TRBD1. The material sequenced was naive CD8+ T cells from blood, with Jurkat cell RNA spiked in. The subset: FACS-sorted CD8+CD4-CCR7+CD45RA+ naive T cells. The CDR3 loop is CASSPGTGGDYEQYF. The CDR3 nucleotides are TGTGCCAGCAGTCCAGGGACAGGGGGAGACTACGAGCAGTACTTC.